The present T cell receptor beta chain was sequenced within a study of blood T cells in healthy people across ages. Together with a sample-barcoded 5' primer, a J-beta primer mix was included in a second PCR lasting about 7 to 11 cycles. Every single cDNA molecule received a tag from a template-switch adaptor with 12 random nucleotides. TCRdb re-called the 5' RACE reads through MiXCR, storing one row per CDR3 protein. Of more than 1,400,000 distinct CDR3 sequences in the sample, approximately 40% were seen once. Per-sample yields of isolated PBMCs were at least 6 million. Study observations and caveats: Both naive CD4+ cell counts and diversity were greater in long-lived donors than in aged donors. Changes in expanded clonotypes were possibly confounded, as the CMV status of donors was unknown.

V lost 6 bases, J lost 0 bases, and 2 bases stayed unmatched. Germline CDR1 reads SQVTM; CDR2 reads ANQGSEA. The length of the CDR3 is 13 residues. For this clonotype: What it binds is not known.

Material: blood. The receptor was derived from a young woman in good health. The gene calls are TRBV29-1 and TRBJ2-7; the match to TRBD1 covers 10 bases. Here the CDR3 reads CSVGTGVSYEQYF. The DNA for the CDR3 is TGCAGCGTCGGGACAGGGGTCTCCTACGAGCAGTACTTC.